This TCR beta chain was sequenced for a study of PD-1 blockade in mismatch repair-deficient tumors. Study-level information: Enrolled about 2012-2016, patients had progressing, pretreated mismatch repair-deficient cancers of about a dozen types.

About this clone: Its antigen remains unidentified.

This CDR3 region has 14 residues. Germline V CDR1 and CDR2: SGHTA, FQGTGA. V trimming: 5 bases; J trimming: 1 base; junction bases outside the gene matches: 4. The study's findings and limits: After pembrolizumab, tumor-resident clones rose rapidly, then generally contracted before radiologic responses.

PCR or immunohistochemistry showed mismatch repair deficiency in every enrolled patient. TCR sequencing covered a few patients who responded to pembrolizumab. Sequencing was performed with immunoSEQ multiplex PCR; in TCRdb, only in-frame clones are kept and a portion is missing. The sample yields 120,000 or so clones, around 87% seen once. This material consisted of peripheral blood, taken 44 weeks after starting pembrolizumab. This TCR came from an adult with mismatch repair-deficient cancer. This chain links TRBV7-3 with TRBJ1-1; the match to TRBD1 covers 7 bases. CDR3 sequence reads: CASSEDRTNTEAFF. The CDR3 DNA reads TGTGCCAGCAGCGAGGACAGGACGAACACTGAAGCTTTCTTT.